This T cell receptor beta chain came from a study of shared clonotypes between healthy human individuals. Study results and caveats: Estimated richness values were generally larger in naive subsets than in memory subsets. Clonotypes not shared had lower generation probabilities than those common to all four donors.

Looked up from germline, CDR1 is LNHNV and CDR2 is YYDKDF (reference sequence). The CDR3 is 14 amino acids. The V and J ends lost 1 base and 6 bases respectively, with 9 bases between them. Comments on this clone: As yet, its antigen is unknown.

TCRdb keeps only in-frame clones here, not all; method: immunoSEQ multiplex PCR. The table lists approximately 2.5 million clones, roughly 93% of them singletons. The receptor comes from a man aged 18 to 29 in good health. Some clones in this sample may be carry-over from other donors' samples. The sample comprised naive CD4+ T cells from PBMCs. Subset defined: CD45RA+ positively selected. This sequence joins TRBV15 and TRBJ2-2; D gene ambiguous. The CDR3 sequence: CATSRAQAAGELFF. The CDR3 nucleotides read TGTGCCACCAGCAGAGCTCAGGCGGCCGGGGAGCTGTTTTTT.